The rows below give T cell receptor beta chains drawn from one sample of a study of blood T cell repertoires in COVID-19. Sequencing was performed with immunoSEQ multiplex PCR; in TCRdb, only in-frame clones are kept and a portion is missing. In the table there are about 100,000 clones, around 90% of which are singletons. Sequencing input: peripheral blood. Every receptor here comes from a human donor in a cohort sampled during active COVID-19. Each CDR3 is given with its conserved first and last residue. A D gene is named only where the DNA matches it firmly. Rows may omit the clone size; those that give it use once, few, many or a size class.

abundance	d_gene	v_gene	j_gene	CDR3aa	CDR3nt
NA	TRBD1	TRBV5-6	TRBJ2-6	CASSWTGDLSGANVLTF	TGTGCCAGCAGCTGGACAGGAGACCTTTCTGGGGCCAACGTCCTGACTTTC
NA	NA	TRBV24-1	TRBJ1-2	CATSEDSLYGYTF	TGTGCCACCAGTGAAGACAGTCTTTATGGCTACACCTTC
once	TRBD1	TRBV6-5	TRBJ2-1	CASSRGQGGYYEQFF	TGTGCCAGCAGTCGGGGACAGGGGGGCTACTATGAGCAGTTCTTC
NA	NA	TRBV27	TRBJ1-3	CASSLQGLTGNTIYF	TGTGCCAGCAGTTTACAGGGGTTGACTGGAAACACCATATATTTT
NA	TRBD2	TRBV28	TRBJ2-3	CASSPISGRAADTQYF	TGTGCCAGCAGTCCCATTAGCGGGAGGGCCGCAGATACGCAGTATTTT
NA	TRBD1	TRBV24-1	TRBJ1-2	CATSPISRTGWCYGYTF	TGTGCCACCAGCCCTATATCCAGGACAGGGTGGTGCTATGGCTACACCTTC
once	NA	TRBV5-4	TRBJ2-7	CASSLGGERGYEQYF	TGTGCCAGCAGCTTGGGGGGGGAGAGGGGATACGAGCAGTACTTC
NA	TRBD1	TRBV27	TRBJ1-2	CASSPGPFSWQGGYGYTF	TGTGCCAGCAGTCCGGGCCCCTTTTCGTGGCAGGGGGGCTATGGCTACACCTTC
NA	TRBD1	TRBV3-1/TRBV3-2	TRBJ1-2	CASSQGTGDYGYTF	TGTGCCAGCAGCCAAGGGACAGGGGACTATGGCTACACCTTC
NA	TRBD2	TRBV5-6	TRBJ2-3	CASTIAGGPENTQYF	TGTGCCAGCACCATAGCGGGGGGGCCCGAAAATACGCAGTATTTT
once	TRBD1	TRBV5-1	TRBJ2-5	CASSPGQGVETQYF	TGCGCCAGCAGCCCGGGACAGGGCGTCGAGACCCAGTACTTC
NA	NA	TRBV2	TRBJ2-1	CASRRGGSMGNEQFF	TGTGCCAGCAGGCGGGGCGGTTCCATGGGCAATGAGCAGTTCTTC
NA	NA	TRBV19	TRBJ2-1	CASSSFGGAYNEQFF	TGTGCCAGTAGTAGTTTCGGGGGAGCTTACAATGAGCAGTTCTTC
NA	TRBD1	TRBV27	TRBJ2-2	CASSETGISPPGELFF	TGTGCCAGCAGTGAGACAGGGATCTCCCCTCCCGGGGAGCTGTTTTTT
NA	TRBD2	TRBV5-6	TRBJ2-3	CASSLPGRADTQYF	TGTGCCAGCAGCCTACCCGGGAGGGCAGATACGCAGTATTTT
NA	NA	TRBV5-1	TRBJ2-5	CASSTGQEETQYF	TGCGCCAGCAGCACGGGACAAGAAGAGACCCAGTACTTC
NA	NA	TRBV2	TRBJ2-1	CASRLDLNEQFF	TGTGCCAGCAGACTGGACTTAAATGAGCAGTTCTTC
NA	TRBD2	TRBV2	TRBJ2-5	CASSQPLAGGETQYF	TGTGCCAGCAGCCAACCGCTAGCGGGGGGAGAGACCCAGTACTTC
once	NA	TRBV7-9	TRBJ1-1	CASSFTANTEAFF	TGTGCCAGCAGCTTCACAGCCAACACTGAAGCTTTCTTT
few	TRBD2	TRBV2	TRBJ2-1	CASSDGGLALSEQFF	TGTGCCAGCAGTGACGGTGGACTAGCGCTTAGTGAGCAGTTCTTC
NA	NA	TRBV20-1	TRBJ1-2	CSASSNYGYTF	TGCAGTGCTAGCTCTAACTATGGCTACACCTTC
NA	TRBD1	TRBV9	TRBJ1-4	CASSVSGGGLGEKLFF	TGTGCCAGCAGCGTCTCCGGAGGGGGCTTAGGGGAAAAACTGTTTTTT
NA	TRBD2	TRBV7-9	TRBJ2-1	CASSLAPLAGVNEQFF	TGTGCCAGCAGCTTAGCTCCGCTAGCGGGAGTTAATGAGCAGTTCTTC
once	NA	TRBV11-1	TRBJ2-3	CASSLYRQTSTDTQYF	TGTGCCAGCAGCTTATACCGACAGACTAGCACAGATACGCAGTATTTT
NA	TRBD1	TRBV4-1	TRBJ1-2	CASSQVGTGGAGTYGYTF	TGCGCCAGCAGCCAGGTCGGGACAGGGGGCGCAGGGACCTATGGCTACACCTTC
NA	TRBD2	TRBV7-9	TRBJ2-1	CASSFGLAGASNNEQFF	TGTGCCAGCAGCTTCGGACTAGCGGGGGCCTCTAACAATGAGCAGTTCTTC
NA	NA	TRBV28	TRBJ2-1	CASSPLQVALTDNEQFF	TGTGCCAGCAGTCCCCTCCAGGTCGCGTTAACAGACAATGAGCAGTTCTTC
NA	NA	TRBV6-2/TRBV6-3	TRBJ1-1	CASSRVRNTEAFF	TGTGCCAGCAGTCGGGTCAGGAACACTGAAGCTTTCTTT
NA	TRBD1	TRBV3-1/TRBV3-2	TRBJ1-5	CASSQARDRVHNQPQHF	TGTGCCAGCAGCCAAGCCCGGGACAGGGTACACAATCAGCCCCAGCATTTT
few	TRBD1	TRBV19	TRBJ2-1	CASSISRQGTPNEQFF	TGTGCCAGTAGTATATCCCGACAGGGGACTCCTAATGAGCAGTTCTTC
NA	NA	TRBV5-1	TRBJ2-3	CASSPKLNTDTQYF	TGCGCCAGCAGCCCCAAACTTAACACAGATACGCAGTATTTT
NA	TRBD2	TRBV30	TRBJ2-2	CAWSVREAGELFF	TGTGCCTGGAGTGTCCGGGAGGCCGGGGAGCTGTTTTTT